This is a list of T cell receptor beta chains from one sample in a study of OX40 agonist ivuxolimab in advanced cancers. Data came from immunoSEQ multiplex PCR; TCRdb stores just in-frame clones and leaves some out. The sample shows tens of thousands of clones, about four fifths of them seen only once. Sample: CD4+ or CD8+ T cells sorted from blood, taken in a trial of the OX40 agonist ivuxolimab. Receptors were obtained from an adult with an advanced solid tumor such as melanoma, head and neck, liver or kidney cancer. Each CDR3 is given without its conserved first and last residue. The size of a clone is reported for some rows only, either as once, few or many, or as a class for expanded clones.

j_call v_call clone_size cdr3_aa
TRBJ2-1 TRBV19 once ASGTGEQF
TRBJ2-3 TRBV13 . ASSLWRGHTDTQY
TRBJ1-1 TRBV29-1 . SVVVRHTEAF
TRBJ1-5 TRBV6-1 . ASSRTGGNQPQH
TRBJ2-7 TRBV5-1 . ASSLVGGAYEQY
TRBJ2-5 TRBV13 . ASSLLPGRGGLGETQY
TRBJ2-7 TRBV30 . ACVTGTLSLGQY
TRBJ2-7 TRBV27 . ASSPTPPTVLSYEQY
TRBJ1-1 TRBV19 . ASTLRGRPNTEAF
TRBJ2-7 TRBV4-3 . ASSQANPGQGASGPYEQY
TRBJ2-7 TRBV12-2 . ASRPKSYEQY
TRBJ2-7 TRBV4-2 . ASSRGGPGGPVEQY
TRBJ2-1 TRBV7-3 . ASSLLGGRVGEQF
TRBJ1-4 TRBV7-2 . ASSLGLANEKLF
TRBJ2-6 TRBV6-6 . ASTKAQSSGANVLT
TRBJ2-5 TRBV5-6 . ASSEQGARLTETQY
TRBJ2-1 TRBV5-1 . ASRPGQNNEQF
TRBJ1-1 TRBV5-1 . ASSPLGGSNTEAF
TRBJ2-7 TRBV5-1 . ASSLAPGRAVVRYEQY
TRBJ1-1 TRBV2 . ASSEVQGTEAF
TRBJ1-1 TRBV30 few AWSAGGLAF
TRBJ1-1 TRBV7-9 . ASSWGPNTEAF
TRBJ2-1 TRBV6-1 . ASSEAGNYNEQF
TRBJ1-2 TRBV15 few ATSAGQGSVNGYT
TRBJ1-2 TRBV7-9 . ASSHGQGARYGYT
TRBJ1-1 TRBV7-9 . ASSPQAGTEAF
TRBJ1-2 TRBV6-7 . ASSLVNANYGYT
TRBJ2-3 TRBV6-1 . ASSVRTGRGTTDTQY
TRBJ1-1 TRBV5-5 . ASSLTGATEAF
TRBJ2-7 TRBV27 . ASSLAGTGGYEQY
TRBJ1-2 TRBV18 once ASSPSREGYGYT
TRBJ2-5 TRBV5-1 . ASSVTRSPETQY
TRBJ2-5 TRBV5-1 . ASSTGGPKGTQY
TRBJ1-1 TRBV10-3 . AISEPPGSTGTEAF
TRBJ1-5 TRBV7-2 once ASSPGTGRNQPQH
TRBJ2-1 TRBV7-9 . ASSRRNRREDEQF
TRBJ2-1 TRBV25-1 . ASSLAGSYNEQF
TRBJ2-7 TRBV5-1 few ASSPGAGGPSEQY
TRBJ2-7 TRBV6-5 . ASSYGTSGSYEQY
TRBJ2-5 TRBV18 . ASSPGSEETQY
TRBJ2-7 TRBV5-1 once ASSLDGSGTYEQY
TRBJ1-1 TRBV14 . ASSQLLWDRELRGTEAF
TRBJ1-2 TRBV27 . ASSWNPGYGYT
TRBJ1-2 TRBV7-2 . ASSLGGGRPNYGYT